This T cell receptor beta chain was sequenced during a study of T cell repertoires in cytomegalovirus infection (dated by TCRdb to between 2019 and 2020). Study-wide context: Alongside well-studied HLA-B-restricted epitopes, the peptide stimulations were aimed at recently identified HLA-C-restricted CMV epitopes, whose presentation resists viral immunomodulation. Because public TCR beta signatures pointed to carriage of CMV infection together with the matching HLA type, the HLA type of each donor mattered for the analysis.

Sequences SGHTA (CDR1) and FQGNSA (CDR2) are obtained from the germline V gene. V gives up 7 bases and J gives up 5 bases, and the segment between their germline ends measures 21 bases. The CDR3 measures 15 amino acids from cysteine to valine. Only the CDR3 DNA stays, 45 bases, in frame from base 1. Sequencing relied on an Illumina HiSeq 1500. TCRdb ran its own pipeline on the public reads, namely fastp trimming at Q25 and MiXCR clone calling, and kept in-frame beta chains. All rows with the same CDR3 protein become a single entry with the most common DNA and genes. For this sample the table gives 700,000 to 900,000 distinct CDR3 sequences, of which just under 30% were detected only once. The ten most abundant clones make up roughly 14% of the sample. Study-level results and caveats: Carriers of CMV infection plus the relevant HLA type were discriminated by the cumulative frequency of public TCR beta family members in the study cohort and in an independent roughly 400-donor cohort. The ex vivo response was dominated by HLA-C-restricted CMV-specific TCR beta clonotypes, which also provided the single most frequent clonotype in two of eight donors.

Worth noting for this clonotype: The antigen it recognizes is unknown. No per-base quality is available; no much larger clone lies one base away.

This specimen's treatment or condition label, interpreted: in vitro stimulation with specific CMV peptide epitopes to enrich CMV-specific T cells. The receptor chain draws on TRBV7-2 and TRBJ2-7, with the D gene too uncertain to name. The sequence was obtained from a human donor in good health (CMV status not recorded). Some clones in this sample may be carry-over from other donors' samples. The sequenced sample was cultured CD8+ T cells from PBMCs, obtained from culture after CMV antigen stimulation. The nucleotides are TGTGCCAGCATCCTACTGGACCCTGTCCCAAACGAGCAGTACGTC. It specifies CASILLDPVPNEQYV.